What follows are 30 T cell receptor beta chains derived from one specimen sequenced in a study of T cells in Graves' hyperthyroidism and ophthalmopathy (dated by TCRdb to about 2019). Libraries came from multiplex PCR. The instrument given in TCRdb is Illumina HiSeq 2000. The TCR beta CDR3 regions were amplified from the RNA transcripts. For the first round of RT-PCR on the TCR CDR3, the HTBI primer set was used together with the Qiagen OneStep RT-PCR kit. TCRdb passed the public sequencing reads through fastp at Q25 and MiXCR, retaining productive beta sequences. Rows with one shared CDR3 protein collapse into an entry with the most common genes and DNA. Here the sample has some 510,000 distinct CDR3 sequences; around 21% occur a single time. More than 25% of the sample goes to the ten largest clones. Material for sequencing was blood. The receptors here all came from a man between 18 and 35 years old with Graves' hyperthyroidism.

The table lists this clonotype with a count of one. This clone may be a read error of a much larger clone one base away. CDR3 loop: CSTTLQASTYGYTF. The DNA for the CDR3 is TGCAGTACTACCCTTCAGGCCTCCACCTATGGCTACACCTTC. This chain joins TRBV20-1 and TRBJ1-2; D remains ambiguous. This CDR3 region has 14 residues. The germline CDR1 and CDR2 sequences are DFQATT and SNEGSKA (reference sequence). The V gene lost 8 bases and the J gene lost 4 bases, with 20 bases spanning the gap.

The J gene is TRBJ2-7, the V gene TRBV29-1; 10 bases map to TRBD2. This CDR3 is 15 amino acids long. The germline gives CDR1 SQVTM, CDR2 ANQGSEA. J lost 3 bases, V lost 3 bases, and 8 bases had no gene match. CDR3: CSVEVAGGLRYEQYF. CDR3 nucleotides: TGCAGCGTTGAGGTAGCGGGAGGTCTACGCTACGAGCAGTACTTC.

The V gene is TRBV5-1, the J gene TRBJ2-2, with D perhaps TRBD2 (5 bases). Between the trimmed V and J ends, which lost 7 bases and 3 bases, there was a span of 10 bases. The CDR3 is 13 residues long. Per germline, CDR1 SGHRS and CDR2 YFSETQ. CDR3: CASPTSDTGELFF. The CDR3 DNA sequence: TGCGCCAGCCCTACTAGTGACACCGGGGAGCTGTTTTTT.

This clonotype was picked up many times. The gene calls are TRBV28 and TRBJ1-2; D gene ambiguous. V shed 6 bases and J shed 4 bases, with 9 bases lying between them. Germline CDR1 is MDHEN and CDR2 is SYDVKM. The CDR3 extends over 12 amino acids. The CDR3 here is CASREGGYGYTF. In DNA form, the CDR3 reads TGTGCCAGCAGAGAGGGCGGCTATGGCTACACCTTC.

This clonotype was recorded at least ten times. The rearrangement links TRBV6-4 to TRBJ1-2, with TRBD1 matching over 7 bases. Germline V gene lookup returns CDR1 MRHNA and CDR2 SNTAGT. J gave up 3 bases and V 7 bases, and 14 bases lay outside the gene matches. The CDR3 loop spans 16 amino acids. CDR3 in amino acids: CASILRTPGTDYGYTF. The CDR3 region has the DNA TGTGCCAGCATCTTACGTACCCCCGGGACAGACTATGGCTACACCTTC.

V and J are TRBV20-1 and TRBJ2-7, with D unclear. Germline values: CDR1 DFQATT, CDR2 SNEGSKA (reference sequence). Between the trimmed V and J ends, which lost 0 bases and 3 bases, there was a span of 12 bases. This CDR3 region has 14 residues. Here the CDR3 reads CSAREWASDYEQYF. The CDR3 region has the DNA TGCAGTGCTAGAGAATGGGCATCTGACTACGAGCAGTACTTC.

This clonotype was seen at least ten times. In nucleotides, the CDR3 is TGTGCCAGCAGCCTCCGGGAGACCCCTCGGGAGACCCAGTACTTC. Translating gives CASSLRETPRETQYF. The gene calls are TRBV12-3 or TRBV12-4 and TRBJ2-5, with D perhaps TRBD2 (6 bases). The CDR3 runs to 15 residues. V was trimmed by 6 bases and J by 5 bases, leaving 19 bases between them.

The V and J genes are TRBV6-2 or TRBV6-3 and TRBJ2-7, with D perhaps matching TRBD2 (5 bases). CDR3 length: 13 residues. Trimming cost V 8 bases and J 3 bases, with 14 bases left between them. The germline CDR1 and CDR2 sequences are MNHEY and SVGEGT. The CDR3: CASGTTRNYEQYF. In DNA form, the CDR3 reads TGTGCCAGCGGAACCACTAGAAACTACGAGCAGTACTTC.

This chain connects TRBV6-1 to TRBJ1-5; tentative D call: TRBD1 (5 bases). This CDR3 has 15 amino acids. The germline V gene encodes CDR1 MNHNS and CDR2 SASEGT. The V end lost 3 bases, the J end lost 4 bases, and 13 bases lay between the germline ends. The DNA for the CDR3 is TGTGCCAGCAGTGATTGGCAGGGCCGGAATCAGCCCCAGCATTTT. It codes for CASSDWQGRNQPQHF.

The J gene is TRBJ2-2, the V gene TRBV2; D call uncertain. Deletions cut 5 bases from V and 8 bases from J, with 12 bases between. Per the germline V gene, CDR1 is SNHLY and CDR2 is FYNNEI. The CDR3 is made up of 13 amino acids. The CDR3 protein is CASSRYPVGELFF. CDR3 nucleotides: TGTGCCAGCAGTCGCTACCCCGTTGGGGAGCTGTTTTTT.

There are many counts of this clonotype. The chain carries TRBV20-1 and TRBJ2-7; 13 nucleotides line up with TRBD2. Germline CDR1 is DFQATT and CDR2 is SNEGSKA (reference sequence). The CDR3 consists of 14 residues. V lost 3 bases, J lost 6 bases, and 5 bases stayed unmatched. The CDR3 DNA sequence: TGCAGTGCTAGGGCCGGGACTAGCGGGGCCGAGCAGTACTTC. This translates into CSARAGTSGAEQYF.

Remarks on this clonotype: This could be a read error, since a much larger clone is one nucleotide away. The rearrangement uses TRBV6-1 and TRBJ1-5; a weak D match, TRBD1 (5 bases). CDR3 length: 14 amino acids. Germline loops: CDR1 MNHNS, CDR2 SASEGT. This CDR3 reads CGSSDEGVHQPQHF. DNA for the CDR3: TGTGGCAGCAGTGATGAAGGGGTTCATCAGCCCCAGCATTTT.

This clonotype showed up many times. The chain recombines TRBV2 with TRBJ2-7; possibly TRBD1 for D (5 bases). The CDR3 length is 12 residues. The germline V and J ends were trimmed by 4 bases and 6 bases, with 10 bases remaining between them. The germline CDR1 and CDR2 sequences are SNHLY and FYNNEI. This chain's CDR3 is CASSGQGGEQYF. The CDR3 DNA follows: TGTGCCAGCAGTGGCCAGGGTGGCGAGCAGTACTTC. The variable domain in full, with the rest retrieved from reference TRBV2 and TRBJ2-7, is EPEVTQTPSHQVTQMGQEVILRCVPISNHLYFYWYRQILGQKVEFLVSFYNNEISEKSEIFDDQFSVERPDGSNFTLKIRSTKLEDSAMYFCASSGQGGEQYFGPGTRLTVT.

There are a few counts of this clonotype. V usage is TRBV12-3 or TRBV12-4 and J usage is TRBJ2-5; 8 positions match TRBD2. The CDR3 runs to 15 residues. With 6 bases clipped from V and 2 bases from J, the junction kept 8 bases outside the gene matches. CDR3 sequence reads: CASRPSGRLQETQYF. The CDR3 DNA reads TGTGCCAGCAGACCTAGCGGGCGCCTACAAGAGACCCAGTACTTC.

This clonotype was seen at least ten times. V is TRBV28 and J is TRBJ1-6; D not resolved. The CDR3 is made up of 15 amino acids. The V gene lost 2 bases and the J gene lost 7 bases, with 12 bases spanning the gap. CDR1 is MDHEN and CDR2 is SYDVKM in the germline V gene. The CDR3 nucleotides are TGTGCCAGCAGTTTAGTGAGGGAATTCAATTCACCCCTCCACTTT. Translating gives CASSLVREFNSPLHF.

This clonotype appeared a few times. CDR3 coding DNA: TGTGCCACCGCAAAGACTAGCGGGTTGGAGACCCAGTACTTC. It yields the protein CATAKTSGLETQYF. This chain connects TRBV6-1 to TRBJ2-5, with 10 bases lining up with TRBD2. Trimming removed 10 bases from V and 5 bases from J; junction bases left unmatched: 10. The V gene's germline CDR1 is MNHNS and CDR2 SASEGT. This CDR3 is 14 amino acids long.

In its sample, this clonotype was seen many times. The V call is TRBV11-2, the J call TRBJ2-5; possible D gene TRBD2, 6 bases. The CDR3 spans 15 residues. V was shortened by 4 bases and J by 5 bases, with 17 bases between the two germline ends. CDR1 is SGHAT, CDR2 FQNNGV, per germline. In DNA, the CDR3 is TGTGCCAGCAGCTCCCCCGGGCGGGGCGTCGAGACCCAGTACTTC. This codes for CASSSPGRGVETQYF.

V usage is TRBV6-5 and J usage is TRBJ2-2, with 9 nucleotides matching TRBD1. Germline CDR1 reads MNHEY; CDR2 reads SVGAGI. This CDR3 contains 16 residues. V shed 2 bases and J 6 bases; nucleotides not matched to a gene: 7. CDR3 protein: CASSYGRRTGAGELFF. CDR3 nucleotides: TGTGCCAGCAGTTACGGACGAAGGACAGGGGCCGGGGAGCTGTTTTTT.

About this clonotype itself: It may be a read error: a sequence one base away is much more abundant. The genes are TRBV7-8 and TRBJ2-5; the D is unclear. CDR1 and CDR2 from the germline V gene are SGHVS and FQNEAQ. The CDR3 is 16 amino acids. V dropped 5 bases and J dropped 5 bases, with 21 bases sitting between them. CDR3 in DNA: TGTGCCAGCAGCCCTAGTTCGCTAACCCTTTCGGAGACCCAGTACTTC. This codes for CASSPSSLTLSETQYF. The variable domain in full, with the rest retrieved from reference TRBV7-8 and TRBJ2-5, is GAGVSQSPRYKVAKRGQDVALRCDPISGHVSLFWYQQALGQGPEFLTYFQNEAQLDKSGLPSDRFFAERPEGSVSTLKIQRTQQEDSAVYLCASSPSSLTLSETQYFGPGTRLLVL.

The rearrangement uses TRBV6-5 and TRBJ2-7, with D hard to call. V was clipped by 3 bases and J by 3 bases, with 12 bases between them. CDR3 length equals 14 residues. Germline CDR1 and CDR2: MNHEY and SVGAGI. The CDR3 reads CASSYRARDYEQYF. The CDR3 coding sequence is TGTGCCAGCAGTTATAGGGCTAGAGACTACGAGCAGTACTTC.

This clonotype has just a few counts. The gene calls are TRBV6-2 or TRBV6-3 and TRBJ2-5; 8 nucleotides line up with TRBD2. Germline CDR1 reads MNHEY; CDR2 reads SVGEGT. The CDR3 extends over 14 amino acids. V shed 5 bases and J 2 bases; nucleotides not matched to a gene: 4. The chain's CDR3 is CASSRGGRQETQYF. The DNA for the CDR3 is TGTGCCAGCAGTCGCGGGGGGCGACAAGAGACCCAGTACTTC.

In its sample, this clonotype was seen many times. V is TRBV24-1 and J is TRBJ1-1, with 7 positions matching TRBD1. The junction had 11 bases not matched to a gene; V was cut back by 2 bases and J by 3 bases. The CDR3 contains 17 residues. The germline gives CDR1 KGHDR, CDR2 SFDVKD. As DNA, the CDR3 is TGTGCCACCAGTGATTCTTCCCGGACAGGCAGAGACACTGAAGCTTTCTTT. As protein: CATSDSSRTGRDTEAFF.

This clonotype has only a few counts. Being one base from a much bigger clone, this may be a read error. Likely a read error: the CDR3 ends without its conserved phenylalanine or tryptophan. The V call is TRBV9, the J call TRBJ2-2, with 10 nucleotides matching TRBD2. The CDR3 extends over 15 amino acids. Germline CDR1 reads SGDLS; CDR2 reads YYNGEE. The V gene end was trimmed by 0 bases and the J gene end by 8 bases; junction bases not matched to a gene: 4. CDR3 DNA: TGTGCCAGCAGCGTAGAGCGGGGGGGCGTAGGGGAGCTGTTTTTG. Translation gives CASSVERGGVGELFL.

This clonotype has at least ten counts. The V and J genes are TRBV28 and TRBJ2-2, with a tentative D call TRBD2 (6 bases). This CDR3 contains 18 residues. V lost 1 base to trimming and J lost 4 bases, with 19 bases between them. Germline loops: CDR1 MDHEN, CDR2 SYDVKM. The CDR3 bases are TGTGCCAGCAGTTTATCGGGTAGCGGTGCGTATATCACCGGGGAGCTGTTTTTT. It is translated as CASSLSGSGAYITGELFF.

This clonotype was detected ten times or more. J is TRBJ2-7 and V is TRBV28; no reliable D call. CDR3 length: 13 amino acids. Trimming stripped 5 bases from V and 2 bases from J, with 10 bases between. Germline V gene data show CDR1 as MDHEN and CDR2 as SYDVKM. This chain's CDR3 is CASSTTPTYEQYF. The DNA of the CDR3 is TGTGCCAGCAGTACTACACCGACCTACGAGCAGTACTTC.

This clonotype was counted only a few times. V gene TRBV5-1 combines with J gene TRBJ1-2, with TRBD1 as a possible D gene (5 bases). From germline, CDR1 is SGHRS and CDR2 YFSETQ. Trimming took 3 bases from V and 4 from J, leaving 13 bases between them. CDR3 length equals 14 residues. CDR3 DNA: TGCGCCAGCAGCTCCGGTGGGGGGAGCTATGGCTACACCTTC. Its protein product is CASSSGGGSYGYTF.

This clonotype was observed at least ten times. The chain uses TRBV13 and TRBJ1-3; TRBD1 is a possible D gene (5 bases). This CDR3 is built from 17 residues. V shed 5 bases and J shed 0 bases, with 17 bases lying between them. Germline V gives CDR1 PRHDT, CDR2 FYEKMQ (reference sequence). In DNA form, the CDR3 reads TGTGCCAGCAGCCCGCAGGGACGTCCGAGCTCTGGAAACACCATATATTTT. It encodes CASSPQGRPSSGNTIYF.

This clonotype was counted many times. The chain joins TRBV2 to TRBJ2-5; D is ambiguous. This CDR3 comprises 12 residues. Trimming pared 0 bases from V and 6 bases from J, leaving 5 bases between. CDR1 SNHLY and CDR2 FYNNEI come from the germline V gene. DNA for the CDR3: TGTGCCAGCAGTGAAGCGCGGCAGACCCAGTACTTC. Protein product: CASSEARQTQYF.

The chain employs TRBV25-1 and TRBJ1-1; tentative D call: TRBD1 (6 bases). The CDR3 is 20 amino acids. The V gene's germline CDR1 is MGHDK and CDR2 SYGVNS. The ends were cut back, 5 bases at V and 0 bases at J, with 28 bases in the middle. The CDR3 region is CASSLDRDTEGGILNTEAFF. In DNA form, the CDR3 reads TGTGCCAGCAGTCTCGACCGGGACACCGAAGGGGGGATTTTGAACACTGAAGCTTTCTTT.

This clonotype was seen ten or more times. V gene TRBV2 combines with J gene TRBJ2-5, with D perhaps TRBD1 (7 bases). The germline V gene encodes CDR1 SNHLY and CDR2 FYNNEI. The CDR3 has 13 amino acids. The germline V and J ends were trimmed by 4 bases and 9 bases, with 15 bases remaining between them. CDR3 sequence reads: CASSGGQREAQYF. CDR3 DNA sequence: TGTGCCAGCAGTGGGGGACAGAGGGAGGCCCAGTACTTC.